One and the same sample provided the 4 T cell receptor beta chains below, sequenced in a study of OX40 agonist ivuxolimab in advanced cancers. Sequencing was performed with immunoSEQ multiplex PCR; in TCRdb, only in-frame clones are kept and a portion is missing. The sample holds 75,000 to 95,000 clones, about nine tenths seen once. The sequencing used CD4+ or CD8+ T cells sorted from blood, collected in a trial of the OX40 agonist ivuxolimab. These receptors were collected from an adult with an advanced solid tumor such as melanoma, head and neck, liver or kidney cancer.

The rearrangement joins TRBV7-9 to TRBJ2-7; no reliable D call. The CDR3 is 12 amino acids. The germline V gene has CDR1 SEHNR and CDR2 FQNEAQ (reference sequence). The ends were cut back, 3 bases at V and 7 bases at J, with 10 bases in the middle. CDR3: CASSFSVREQYF. CDR3 DNA sequence: TGTGCCAGCAGCTTTTCGGTCCGGGAGCAGTACTTC.

The chain has TRBV27 and TRBJ1-2; a possible D gene is TRBD1 (6 bases). CDR3 length: 14 residues. The germline V and J ends were trimmed by 4 bases and 4 bases, with 13 bases remaining between them. The germline CDR1 and CDR2 sequences are MNHEY and SMNVEV (reference sequence). The CDR3 is CASSWGPGVYGYTF. The CDR3 DNA follows: TGTGCCAGCAGTTGGGGGCCGGGGGTCTATGGCTACACCTTC.

The chain carries TRBV7-6 and TRBJ2-1; 10 bases are a match to TRBD2. CDR3 length equals 18 residues. The germline V gene encodes CDR1 SGHVS and CDR2 FNYEAQ. J lost 12 bases, V lost 5 bases, and 22 bases had no gene match. The CDR3: CASSAGLAGELTPTSQFF. DNA of the CDR3: TGTGCCAGCAGCGCGGGGCTAGCGGGGGAGCTCACCCCGACGTCGCAGTTCTTC.

Only a few counts were recorded for this clone. V is TRBV6-5 and J is TRBJ1-1, with 8 bases that match TRBD1. The V and J ends lost 2 bases and 5 bases, in that order; junction bases with no gene match: 1. This CDR3 region has 13 residues. Germline lookup yields CDR1 MNHEY and CDR2 SVGAGI. CDR3 protein: CASSYGQGTEAFF. CDR3 DNA: TGTGCCAGCAGTTACGGACAGGGAACTGAAGCTTTCTTT.